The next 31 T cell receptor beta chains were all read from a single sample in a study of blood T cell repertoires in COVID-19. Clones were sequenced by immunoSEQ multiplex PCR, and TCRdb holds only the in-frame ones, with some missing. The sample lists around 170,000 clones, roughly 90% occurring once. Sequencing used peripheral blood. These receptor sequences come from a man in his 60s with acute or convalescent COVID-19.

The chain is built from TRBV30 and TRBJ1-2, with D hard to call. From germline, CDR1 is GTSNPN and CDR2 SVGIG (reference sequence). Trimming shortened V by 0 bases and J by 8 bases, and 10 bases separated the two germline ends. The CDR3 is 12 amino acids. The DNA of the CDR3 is TGTGCCTGGAGTGTTTCCCGGTCGGGCTACACCTTC. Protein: CAWSVSRSGYTF.

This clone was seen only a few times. CDR3 in DNA: TGTGCCAGCAGCCCGACGGGGGGACAGGGGGCCAGGACTTTCTTT. Protein: CASSPTGGQGARTFF. V usage is TRBV7-9 and J usage is TRBJ1-1; 12 bases match TRBD1. V shed 5 bases, J shed 12 bases, and the junction held 13 bases outside the gene matches. Per germline, CDR1 SEHNR and CDR2 FQNEAQ (reference sequence). CDR3 length: 15 amino acids.

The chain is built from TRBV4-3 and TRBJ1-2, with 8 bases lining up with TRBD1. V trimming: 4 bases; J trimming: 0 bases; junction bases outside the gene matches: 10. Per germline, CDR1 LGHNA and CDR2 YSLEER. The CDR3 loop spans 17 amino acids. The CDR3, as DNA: TGCGCCAGCAGCCGATATGCTGGACAGGGATCTAACTATGGCTACACCTTC. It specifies CASSRYAGQGSNYGYTF.

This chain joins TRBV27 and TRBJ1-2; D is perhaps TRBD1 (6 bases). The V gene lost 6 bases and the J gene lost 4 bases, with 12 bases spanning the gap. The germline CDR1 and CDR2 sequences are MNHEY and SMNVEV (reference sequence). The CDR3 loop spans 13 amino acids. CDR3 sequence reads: CASRPQGSYGYTF. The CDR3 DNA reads TGTGCCAGCAGACCACAGGGAAGCTATGGCTACACCTTC.

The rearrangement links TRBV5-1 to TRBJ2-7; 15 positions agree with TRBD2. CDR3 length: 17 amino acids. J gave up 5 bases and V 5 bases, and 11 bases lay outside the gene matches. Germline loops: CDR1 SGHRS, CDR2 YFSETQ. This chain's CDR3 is CASSYYGLAGGPHEQYF. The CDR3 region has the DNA TGCGCCAGCAGTTACTATGGACTAGCGGGGGGGCCCCACGAGCAGTACTTC.

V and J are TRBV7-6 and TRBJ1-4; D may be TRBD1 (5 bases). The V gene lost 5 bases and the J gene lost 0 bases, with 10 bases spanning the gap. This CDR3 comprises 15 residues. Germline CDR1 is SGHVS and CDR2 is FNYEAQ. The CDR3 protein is CASSDDSSTNEKLFF. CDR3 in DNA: TGTGCCAGCAGCGATGACAGCTCAACTAATGAAAAACTGTTTTTT.

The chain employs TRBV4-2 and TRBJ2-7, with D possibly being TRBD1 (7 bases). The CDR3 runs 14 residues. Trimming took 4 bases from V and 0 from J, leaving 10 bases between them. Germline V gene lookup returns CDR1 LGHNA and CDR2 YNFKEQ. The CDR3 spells CASSRGTVSYEQYF. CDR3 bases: TGTGCCAGCAGCCGCGGGACAGTCTCCTACGAGCAGTACTTC.

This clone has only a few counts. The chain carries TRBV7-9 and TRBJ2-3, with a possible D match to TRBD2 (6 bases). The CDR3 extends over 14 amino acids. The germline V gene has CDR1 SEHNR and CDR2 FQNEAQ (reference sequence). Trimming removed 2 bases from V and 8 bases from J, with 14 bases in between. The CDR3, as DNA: TGTGCCAGCAGCTTATTACGGGACGGGAGTACGCAGTATTTT. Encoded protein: CASSLLRDGSTQYF. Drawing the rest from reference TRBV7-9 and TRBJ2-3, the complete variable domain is DTGVSQNPRHKITKRGQNVTFRCDPISEHNRLYWYRQTLGQGPEFLTYFQNEAQLEKSRLLSDRFSAERPKGSFSTLEIQRTEQGDSAMYLCASSLLRDGSTQYFGPGTRLTVL.

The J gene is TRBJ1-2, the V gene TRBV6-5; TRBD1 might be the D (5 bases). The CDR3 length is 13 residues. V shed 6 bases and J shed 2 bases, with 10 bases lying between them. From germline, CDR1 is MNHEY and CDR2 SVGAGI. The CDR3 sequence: CASRWGDNYGYTF. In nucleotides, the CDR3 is TGTGCCAGCAGGTGGGGGGACAACTATGGCTACACCTTC.

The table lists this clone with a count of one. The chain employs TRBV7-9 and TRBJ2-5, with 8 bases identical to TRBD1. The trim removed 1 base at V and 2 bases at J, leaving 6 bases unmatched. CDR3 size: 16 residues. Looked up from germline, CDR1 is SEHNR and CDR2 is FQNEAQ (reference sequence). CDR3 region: CASSLGRTGKQETQYF. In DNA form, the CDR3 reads TGTGCCAGCAGCTTAGGGAGGACAGGGAAGCAAGAGACCCAGTACTTC.

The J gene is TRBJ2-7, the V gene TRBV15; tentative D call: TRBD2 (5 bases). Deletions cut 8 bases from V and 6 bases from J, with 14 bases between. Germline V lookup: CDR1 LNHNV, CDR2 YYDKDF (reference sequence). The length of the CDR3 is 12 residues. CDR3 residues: CATSSGSGEQYF. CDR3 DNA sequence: TGTGCCACCTCCTCGGGGTCGGGCGAGCAGTACTTC.

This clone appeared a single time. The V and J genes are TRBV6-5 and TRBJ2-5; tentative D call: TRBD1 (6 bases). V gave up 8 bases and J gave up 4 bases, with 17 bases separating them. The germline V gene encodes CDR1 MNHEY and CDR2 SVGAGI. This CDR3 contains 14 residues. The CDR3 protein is CASGRVQGLETQYF. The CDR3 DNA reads TGTGCCAGCGGTCGGGTACAGGGTTTAGAGACCCAGTACTTC.

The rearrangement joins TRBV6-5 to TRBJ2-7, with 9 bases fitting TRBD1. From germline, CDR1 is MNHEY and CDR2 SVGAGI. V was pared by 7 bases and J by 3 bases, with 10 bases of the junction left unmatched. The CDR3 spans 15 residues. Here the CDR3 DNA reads TGTGCCAGCATATTCCGGGACAGGGTGCGCTACGAGCAGTACTTC. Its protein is CASIFRDRVRYEQYF.

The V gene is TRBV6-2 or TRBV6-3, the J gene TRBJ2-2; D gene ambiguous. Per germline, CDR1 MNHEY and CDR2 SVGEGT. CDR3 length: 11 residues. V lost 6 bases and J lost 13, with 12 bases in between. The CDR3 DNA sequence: TGTGCCAGCAGCCGCAGCTCAGGGCTGTTTTTT. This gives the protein CASSRSSGLFF.

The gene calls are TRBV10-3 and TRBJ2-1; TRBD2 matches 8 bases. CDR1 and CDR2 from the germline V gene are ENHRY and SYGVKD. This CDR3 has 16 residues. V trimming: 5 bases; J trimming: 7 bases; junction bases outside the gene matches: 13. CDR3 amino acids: CAISPGGSGTYNEQFF. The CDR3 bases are TGTGCCATCAGTCCGGGAGGTAGCGGGACTTATAATGAGCAGTTCTTC.

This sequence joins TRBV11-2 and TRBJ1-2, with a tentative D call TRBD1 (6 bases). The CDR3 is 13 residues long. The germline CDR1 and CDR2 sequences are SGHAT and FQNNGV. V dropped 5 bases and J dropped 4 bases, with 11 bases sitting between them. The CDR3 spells CASSPGHPYGYTF. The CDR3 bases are TGTGCCAGCAGCCCGGGACACCCCTATGGCTACACCTTC.

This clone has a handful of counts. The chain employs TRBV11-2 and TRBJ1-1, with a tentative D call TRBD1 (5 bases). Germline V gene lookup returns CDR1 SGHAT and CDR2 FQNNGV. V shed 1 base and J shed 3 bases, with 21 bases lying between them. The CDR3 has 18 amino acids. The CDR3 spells CASSLGRDSGEEDTEAFF. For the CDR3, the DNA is TGTGCCAGCAGCTTAGGGAGGGACTCCGGAGAGGAGGACACTGAAGCTTTCTTT.

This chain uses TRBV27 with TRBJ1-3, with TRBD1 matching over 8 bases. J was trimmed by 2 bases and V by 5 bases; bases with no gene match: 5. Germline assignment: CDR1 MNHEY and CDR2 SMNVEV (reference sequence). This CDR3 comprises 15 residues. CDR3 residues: CASSMNRGAGNTIYF. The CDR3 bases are TGTGCCAGCAGTATGAACAGGGGGGCTGGAAACACCATATATTTT.

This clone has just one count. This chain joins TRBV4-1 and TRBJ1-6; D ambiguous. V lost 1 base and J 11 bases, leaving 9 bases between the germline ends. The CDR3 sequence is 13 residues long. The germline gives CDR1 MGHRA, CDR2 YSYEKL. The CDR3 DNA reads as TGCGCCAGCAGCCAAGTCGGTGTGGCACCCCTCCACTTT. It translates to CASSQVGVAPLHF.

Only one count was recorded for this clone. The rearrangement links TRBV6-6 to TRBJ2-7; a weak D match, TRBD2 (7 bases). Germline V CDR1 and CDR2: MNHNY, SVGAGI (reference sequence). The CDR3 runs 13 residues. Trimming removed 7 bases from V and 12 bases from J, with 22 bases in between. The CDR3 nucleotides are TGTGCCAGCACCTGGGGAGGGCAGGGGCGTCTGTACTTC. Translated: CASTWGGQGRLYF.

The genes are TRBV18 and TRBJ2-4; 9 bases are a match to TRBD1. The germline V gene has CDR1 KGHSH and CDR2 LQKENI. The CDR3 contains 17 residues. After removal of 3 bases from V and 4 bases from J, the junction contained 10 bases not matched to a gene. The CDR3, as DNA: TGTGCCAGCTCACCGTATACAGGGGGCGCGGGGAAAAACATTCAGTACTTC. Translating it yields CASSPYTGGAGKNIQYF. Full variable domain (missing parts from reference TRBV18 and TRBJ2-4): NAGVMQNPRHLVRRRGQEARLRCSPMKGHSHVYWYRQLPEEGLKFMVYLQKENIIDESGMPKERFSAEFPKEGPSILRIQQVVRGDSAAYFCASSPYTGGAGKNIQYFGAGTRLSVL.

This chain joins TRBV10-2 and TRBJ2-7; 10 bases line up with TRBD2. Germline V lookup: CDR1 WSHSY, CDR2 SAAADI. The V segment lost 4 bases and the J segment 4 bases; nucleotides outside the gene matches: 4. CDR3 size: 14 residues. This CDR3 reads CASSVASGGYEQYF. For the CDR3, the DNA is TGCGCCAGCAGTGTGGCTAGCGGGGGATACGAGCAGTACTTC.

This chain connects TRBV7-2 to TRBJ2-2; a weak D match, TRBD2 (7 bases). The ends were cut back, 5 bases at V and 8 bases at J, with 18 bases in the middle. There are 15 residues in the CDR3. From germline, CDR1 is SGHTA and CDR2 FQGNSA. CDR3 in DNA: TGTGCCAGCAGCCTGGGGGGGGCGATGGCAGGGGAGCTGTTTTTT. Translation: CASSLGGAMAGELFF.

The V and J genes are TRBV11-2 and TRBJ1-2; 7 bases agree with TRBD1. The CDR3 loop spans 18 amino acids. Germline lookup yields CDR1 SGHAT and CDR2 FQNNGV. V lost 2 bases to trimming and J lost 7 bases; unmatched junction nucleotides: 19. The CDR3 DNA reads TGTGCCAGCAGCTTAATCCAACCGGGACAGCAGAGCTCCTCTGGCTACACCTTC. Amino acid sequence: CASSLIQPGQQSSSGYTF.

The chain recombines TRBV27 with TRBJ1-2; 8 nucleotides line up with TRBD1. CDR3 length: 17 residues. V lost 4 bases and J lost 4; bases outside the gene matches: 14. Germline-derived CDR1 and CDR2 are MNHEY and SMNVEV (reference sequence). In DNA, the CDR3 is TGTGCCAGCAGTTCTTTCGGACAGGGTAGGACAACCTATGGCTACACCTTC. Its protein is CASSSFGQGRTTYGYTF.

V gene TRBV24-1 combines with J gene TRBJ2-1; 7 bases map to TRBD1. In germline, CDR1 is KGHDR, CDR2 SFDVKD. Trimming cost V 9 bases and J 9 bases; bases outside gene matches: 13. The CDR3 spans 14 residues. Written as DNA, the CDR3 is TGTGCCACCTCAAAACCCGGGACAGTCGGTGAGCAGTTCTTC. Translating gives CATSKPGTVGEQFF.

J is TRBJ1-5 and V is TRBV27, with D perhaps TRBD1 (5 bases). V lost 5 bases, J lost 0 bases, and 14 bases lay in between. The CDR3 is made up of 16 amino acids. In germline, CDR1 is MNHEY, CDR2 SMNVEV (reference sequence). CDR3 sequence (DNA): TGTGCCAGCAGTCCTACCAGGGTAAATAGCAATCAGCCCCAGCATTTT. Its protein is CASSPTRVNSNQPQHF.

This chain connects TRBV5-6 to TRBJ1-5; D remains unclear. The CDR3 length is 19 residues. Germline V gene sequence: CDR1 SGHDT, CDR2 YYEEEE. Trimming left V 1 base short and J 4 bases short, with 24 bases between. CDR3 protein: CASSLLGAGPKSDNQPQHF. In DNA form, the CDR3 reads TGTGCCAGCAGCTTGTTGGGAGCAGGTCCTAAGTCCGATAATCAGCCCCAGCATTTT.

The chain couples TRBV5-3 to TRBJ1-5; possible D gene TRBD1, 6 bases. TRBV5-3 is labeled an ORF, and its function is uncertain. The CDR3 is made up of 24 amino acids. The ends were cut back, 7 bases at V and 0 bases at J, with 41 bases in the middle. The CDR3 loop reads CARYKPTETKGEGGVLYSNQPQHF. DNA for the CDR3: TGTGCCAGATACAAACCTACCGAGACGAAGGGGGAGGGAGGTGTTCTTTATAGCAATCAGCCCCAGCATTTT.

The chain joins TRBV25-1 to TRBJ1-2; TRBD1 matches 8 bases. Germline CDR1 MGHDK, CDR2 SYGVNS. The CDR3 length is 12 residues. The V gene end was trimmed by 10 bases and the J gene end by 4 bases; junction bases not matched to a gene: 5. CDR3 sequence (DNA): TGTGCCAAGGGACAGGACCTCTATGGCTACACCTTC. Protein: CAKGQDLYGYTF.

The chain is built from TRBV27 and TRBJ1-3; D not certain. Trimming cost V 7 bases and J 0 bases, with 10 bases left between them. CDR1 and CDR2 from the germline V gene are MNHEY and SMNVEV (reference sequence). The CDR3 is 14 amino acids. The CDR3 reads CASMGSRSGNTIYF. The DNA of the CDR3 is TGTGCCAGCATGGGGAGCCGCTCTGGAAACACCATATATTTT.